The source of this TCR beta chain is a study of lymphopenia after photon versus proton radiotherapy. The method was immunoSEQ multiplex PCR; TCRdb's version includes in-frame clones alone and lacks a portion of them. Found here are 50,000 or so clones, about 92% of them singletons; the top ten hold more than 15%. Regarding this clone: Its antigen is undetermined.

Study-wide findings and caveats: After the lymphocyte nadir, photon-treated repertoires showed oligoclonal expansion, especially of CD8+ Temra cells. Authors raise, but do not show, better survival with proton therapy. In patients who died, overall survival fell as post-nadir TCR diversity dropped more. Relative stability marked proton patients; photon patients lost diversity and naive cells.

The specimen was peripheral blood, collected from a patient treated with photon-based radiotherapy. The source of this sequence is a woman in her forties with cholangiocarcinoma.

The CDR3 DNA sequence: TGTGCCAGTAGGTCGTCGACAGGGGCCGGCACTGAAGCTTTCTTT. It codes for CASRSSTGAGTEAFF. The chain has TRBV19 and TRBJ1-1, with 8 bases lining up with TRBD1. Trimming removed 6 bases from V and 4 bases from J; junction bases left unmatched: 10. There are 15 residues in the CDR3. CDR1 is LNHDA and CDR2 is SQIVND in the germline V gene (reference sequence).